The clone carrying this T cell receptor (beta chain) appeared a few times. The data derive from a study of T cell responses to AZD1222 COVID-19 vaccine. Profiled with immunoSEQ multiplex PCR; TCRdb holds only in-frame clones, not every one. Of tens of thousands of clones listed, approximately 90% are singletons. V was clipped by 10 bases and J by 3 bases, with 13 bases between them. CDR3 length: 13 residues. The chain carries TRBV12-3 or TRBV12-4 and TRBJ1-3; no clear D gene. This clonotype was sampled from an adult who received the AZD1222 COVID-19 vaccine. Here the sequenced sample was peripheral blood, taken 28 days after the second AZD1222 dose. This chain's CDR3 is CATGPLSGNTIYF. For the CDR3, the DNA is TGTGCCACCGGTCCCCTGAGTGGAAACACCATATATTTT.